The rows below give T cell receptor beta chains drawn from one sample of a study of blood T cell repertoires in COVID-19. Assay used: immunoSEQ multiplex PCR; TCRdb lists only in-frame clones, some missing. This table holds around 220,000 clones, roughly 90% found once. The sample consisted of peripheral blood. These receptors came from a woman in her thirties or forties who had recovered from COVID-19. Each CDR3 is given with its conserved first and last residue. The order of the fields is J gene, D gene, V gene, clone size, CDR3 DNA, CDR3 protein. The D gene is left open where the match is weak. Rows may omit the clone size; those that give it use once, few, many or a size class.

TRBJ2-3 . TRBV9 once TGTGCCAGCAGCACAACGGGAGATACGCAGTATTTT CASSTTGDTQYF
TRBJ1-4 . TRBV30 . TGTGCCTGGAGTGTACGTCCCACGGGTCGCGCAGGGGCTCGTGAAAAACTGTTTTTT CAWSVRPTGRAGAREKLFF
TRBJ2-3 . TRBV19 . TGTGCCAGTAGTATAGGAAATAGAGGAGGAAACACAGATACGCAGTATTTT CASSIGNRGGNTDTQYF
TRBJ2-7 TRBD2 TRBV4-2 many TGTGCCAGCAGCCATCCCCTGCGGGGGTGGTACTTC CASSHPLRGWYF
TRBJ2-5 TRBD2 TRBV6-2/TRBV6-3 . TGTGCCAGCAGTTACAATCGGGCTAGCGGGGGGGCCGGACTCCAAGAGACCCAGTACTTC CASSYNRASGGAGLQETQYF
TRBJ2-5 . TRBV6-2/TRBV6-3 . TGTGCCAGCAGTTACCTGACAGCCACACAAGAGACCCAGTACTTC CASSYLTATQETQYF
TRBJ2-7 TRBD2 TRBV3-1/TRBV3-2 . TGTGCCAGCAGCCCCGCGGGACTAGCGGGGGACGAGCAGTACTTC CASSPAGLAGDEQYF
TRBJ2-7 . TRBV12-5 . TGTGCTAGTGGTTTCGAGTACGAGCAGTACTTC CASGFEYEQYF
TRBJ1-3 . TRBV5-1 . TGCGCCAGCAGCTTGGAGCTGTCAAACACCATATATTTT CASSLELSNTIYF
TRBJ1-5 . TRBV2 . TGTGCCAGCAGTGACCAGGGATCGGGCAATCAGCCCCAGCATTTT CASSDQGSGNQPQHF
TRBJ1-3 . TRBV9 . TGTGCCAGCAGTAGGACGGGAATGAACACCATATATTTT CASSRTGMNTIYF
TRBJ2-7 TRBD1 TRBV18 . TGTGCCAGCTCACGGGACAGCACCGGCACCCACGAGCAGTACTTC CASSRDSTGTHEQYF
TRBJ2-7 . TRBV28 . TGTGCCAGCAGTCGGACAGCTCCCTACGAGCAGTACTTC CASSRTAPYEQYF
TRBJ1-2 TRBD1 TRBV6-1 . TGTGCCAGCAGTGTATTTGGCGGGACAGGGGTGTTTTGGGATGGCTACACCTTC CASSVFGGTGVFWDGYTF
TRBJ1-1 . TRBV25-1 . TGTGCCAGCAGACAGGGCCCTGAAGCTTTCTTT CASRQGPEAFF